The T cell receptor (beta chain) under discussion was sequenced for a study of blood T cell repertoires in COVID-19 (dated by TCRdb to the early 2020s). For the study in its entirety: Samples from collaborators originated in the United States, Italy and Spain and spanned both the acute and convalescent phases of COVID-19. The material from the prospective study consisted of cDNA or gDNA derived from T cells, B-cell-depleted T cells, or PBMCs. The dataset comprised deeply sampled blood TCRbeta repertoires from subjects exposed to, actively infected with, or recovered from COVID-19. The repertoires were released in a freely available public database intended as a resource for research on the immune response to SARS-CoV-2. Samples came from the ongoing ImmuneRACE study (first 160 participants) plus 1,254 subjects from 6 global collaborators. Nearly every sample came with metadata listing a de-identified subject ID, COVID-19 status, age in years and sex. HLA class I and class II types, where available, came from metadata supplied by the sample provider rather than from assay-based typing. What the work shows at the level of the full study, not this receptor alone: The quantity of clinical and demographic metadata differed by source and by participant and was supplied without curation.

To note about this clone: Its antigen is unknown. Nothing much larger sits one base from this clone, and base qualities are not available.

TCRbeta CDR3 regions were amplified from genomic DNA using the immunoSEQ Assay, a bias-controlled multiplex PCR. The authors' analysis ran thus. The number of nucleated cells in each sample was estimated from the amplification of reference gene primers within the assay. To quantify the absolute abundance of each unique TCRbeta CDR3 rearrangement, sequence reads were collapsed and filtered. For each sample, productive Simpson clonality was calculated by taking the square root of Simpson's diversity index across productive rearrangements. The table was pulled from immuneACCESS by TCRdb, which kept in-frame rearrangements only. Such tables lose some clones; where checked, under half of the loss comes from unresolved V genes, and the rest has no known cause. The V and J calls and clone size are taken from that table; D and trimming were inferred from the DNA. This sample gives approximately 140,000 clones in total; around four fifths of them show up just once. Clones ranked in the top ten supply under 3% of the sample.

Its CDR3 holds 15 amino acids, cysteine through phenylalanine. Solely the CDR3 DNA is kept, with 45 bases framed from the first base. V drops 5 bases and J drops 5 bases, leaving 15 bases in between. As encoded in the germline V gene (reference sequence), CDR1 is LNHDA while CDR2 is SQIVND. The collaborating institutions used their own protocols to collect whole blood in K2EDTA tubes. Collaborator samples were shipped for TCRbeta analysis as frozen whole blood, isolated PBMCs, or DNA extracted from either sample type. This receptor was obtained from a woman aged 40 to 50 with active or convalescent COVID-19. The rearrangement joined TRBV19 to TRBJ2-2, and possibly TRBD1, on 6 matching bases. Sequenced material: peripheral blood. In nucleotide form, the sequence is TGTGCCAGTAGTCCAAGGGGGATAGGAACCGGGGAGCTGTTTTTT. It encodes CASSPRGIGTGELFF. Beyond the CDR3, the reference TRBV19 and TRBJ2-2 genes provide the residues; the full variable domain reads: DGGITQSPKYLFRKEGQNVTLSCEQNLNHDAMYWYRQDPGQGLRLIYYSQIVNDFQKGDIAEGYSVSREKKESFPLTVTSAQKNPTAFYLCASSPRGIGTGELFFGEGSRLTVL.